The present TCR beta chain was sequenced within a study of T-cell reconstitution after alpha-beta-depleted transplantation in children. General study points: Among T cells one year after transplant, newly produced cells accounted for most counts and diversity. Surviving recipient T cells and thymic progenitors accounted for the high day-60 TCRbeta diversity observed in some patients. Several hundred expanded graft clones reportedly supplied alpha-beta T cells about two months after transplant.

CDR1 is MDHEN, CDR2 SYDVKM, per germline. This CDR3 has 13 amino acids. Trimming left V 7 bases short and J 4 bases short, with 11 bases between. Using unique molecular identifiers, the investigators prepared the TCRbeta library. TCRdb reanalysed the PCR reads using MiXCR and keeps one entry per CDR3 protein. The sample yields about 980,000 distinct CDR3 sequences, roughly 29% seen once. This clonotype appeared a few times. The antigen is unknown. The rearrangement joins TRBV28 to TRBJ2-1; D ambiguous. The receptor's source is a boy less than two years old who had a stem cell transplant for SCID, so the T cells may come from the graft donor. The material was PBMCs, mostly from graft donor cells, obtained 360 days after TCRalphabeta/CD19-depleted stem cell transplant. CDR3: CASMAPAYNEQFF. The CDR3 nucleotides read TGTGCCAGCATGGCCCCAGCGTACAATGAGCAGTTCTTC.